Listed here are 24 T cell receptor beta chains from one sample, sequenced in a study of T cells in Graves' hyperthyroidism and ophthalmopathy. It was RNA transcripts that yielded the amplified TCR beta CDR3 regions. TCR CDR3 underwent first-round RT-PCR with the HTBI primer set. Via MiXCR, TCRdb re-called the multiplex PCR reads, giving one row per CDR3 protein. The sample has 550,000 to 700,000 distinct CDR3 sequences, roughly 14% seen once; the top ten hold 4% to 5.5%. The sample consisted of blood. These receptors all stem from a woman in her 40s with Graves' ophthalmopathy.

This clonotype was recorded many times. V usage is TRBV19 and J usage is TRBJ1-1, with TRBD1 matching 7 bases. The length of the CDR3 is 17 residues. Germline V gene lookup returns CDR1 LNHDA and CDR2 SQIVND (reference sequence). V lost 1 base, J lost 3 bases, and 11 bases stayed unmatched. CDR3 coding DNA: TGTGCCAGTAGTATAGCGGCCGGAGGGGGCGCGGACACTGAAGCTTTCTTT. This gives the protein CASSIAAGGGADTEAFF.

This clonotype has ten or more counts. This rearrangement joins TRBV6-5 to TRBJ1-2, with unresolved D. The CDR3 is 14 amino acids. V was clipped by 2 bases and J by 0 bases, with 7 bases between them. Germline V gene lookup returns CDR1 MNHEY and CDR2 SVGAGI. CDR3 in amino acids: CASSYEGANYGYTF. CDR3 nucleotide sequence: TGTGCCAGCAGTTACGAAGGAGCTAACTATGGCTACACCTTC.

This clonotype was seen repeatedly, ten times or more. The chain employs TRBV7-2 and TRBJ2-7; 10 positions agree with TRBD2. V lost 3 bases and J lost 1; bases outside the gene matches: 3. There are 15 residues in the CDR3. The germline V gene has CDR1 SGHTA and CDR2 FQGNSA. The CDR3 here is CASSFLAGGSYEQYF. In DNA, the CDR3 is TGTGCCAGCAGCTTCTTAGCGGGGGGATCCTACGAGCAGTACTTC.

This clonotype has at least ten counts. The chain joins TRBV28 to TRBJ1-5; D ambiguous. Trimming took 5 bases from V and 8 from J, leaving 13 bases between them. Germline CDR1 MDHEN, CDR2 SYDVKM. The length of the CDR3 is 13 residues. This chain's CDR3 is CASSIPMLEPQHF. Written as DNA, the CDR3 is TGTGCCAGCAGTATCCCGATGTTGGAGCCCCAGCATTTT. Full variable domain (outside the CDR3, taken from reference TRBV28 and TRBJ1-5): DVKVTQSSRYLVKRTGEKVFLECVQDMDHENMFWYRQDPGLGLRLIYFSYDVKMKEKGDIPEGYSVSREKKERFSLILESASTNQTSMYLCASSIPMLEPQHFGDGTRLSIL.

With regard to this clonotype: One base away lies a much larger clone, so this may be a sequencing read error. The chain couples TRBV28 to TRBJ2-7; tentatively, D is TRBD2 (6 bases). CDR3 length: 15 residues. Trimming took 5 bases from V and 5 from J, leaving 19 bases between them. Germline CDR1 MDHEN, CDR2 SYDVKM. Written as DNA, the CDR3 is TGTGCCAGCAGTATCCAATCCATAGCGGAAGACGAGCAGTACTTC. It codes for CASSIQSIAEDEQYF.

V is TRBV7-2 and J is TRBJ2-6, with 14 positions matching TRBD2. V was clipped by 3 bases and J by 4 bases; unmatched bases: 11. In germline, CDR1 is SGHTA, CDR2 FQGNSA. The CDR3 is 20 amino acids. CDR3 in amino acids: CASSFPRGLAGVGGANVLTF. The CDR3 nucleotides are TGTGCCAGCAGCTTTCCCCGGGGACTAGCGGGAGTGGGCGGGGCCAACGTCCTGACTTTC.

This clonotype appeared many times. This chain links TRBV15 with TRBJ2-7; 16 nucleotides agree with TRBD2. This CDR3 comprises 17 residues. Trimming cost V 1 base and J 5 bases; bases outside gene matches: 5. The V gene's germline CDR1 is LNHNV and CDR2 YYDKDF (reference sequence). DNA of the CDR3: TGTGCCACCAGCAGAGCGGGACTAGCGGGAGGGGCGGACGAGCAGTACTTC. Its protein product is CATSRAGLAGGADEQYF.

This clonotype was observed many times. Written as DNA, the CDR3 is TGTGCCAGCAGTCGAGGGACGACCCAACAAGAGACCCAGTACTTC. It yields the protein CASSRGTTQQETQYF. The chain links TRBV7-8 to TRBJ2-5; D assignment may be TRBD1 or TRBD2 (5 bases each). Germline-derived CDR1 and CDR2 are SGHVS and FQNEAQ. This CDR3 is built from 15 residues. V lost 6 bases to trimming and J lost 2 bases, with 16 bases between them.

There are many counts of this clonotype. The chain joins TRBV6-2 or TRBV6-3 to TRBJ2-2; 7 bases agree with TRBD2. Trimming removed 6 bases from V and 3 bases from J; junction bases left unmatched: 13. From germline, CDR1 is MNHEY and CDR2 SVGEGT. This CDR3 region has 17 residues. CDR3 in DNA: TGTGCCAGCAGCCCCTTCGGAGGACTAGGGGACACCGGGGAGCTGTTTTTT. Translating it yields CASSPFGGLGDTGELFF.

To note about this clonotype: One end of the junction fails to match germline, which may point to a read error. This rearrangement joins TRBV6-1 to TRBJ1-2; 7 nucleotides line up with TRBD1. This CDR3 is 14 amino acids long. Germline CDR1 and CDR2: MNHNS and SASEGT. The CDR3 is CAGSPQGVSYGYTF. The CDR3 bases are TGTGCCGGCAGCCCTCAGGGGGTTAGCTATGGCTACACCTTC.

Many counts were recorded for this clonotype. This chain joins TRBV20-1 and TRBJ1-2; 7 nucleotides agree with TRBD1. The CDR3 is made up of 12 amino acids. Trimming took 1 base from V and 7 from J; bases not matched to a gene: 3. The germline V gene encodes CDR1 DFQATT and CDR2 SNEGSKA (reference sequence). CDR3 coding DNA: TGCAGTGCTAGAGGACAGGGCCTTGGCTACACCTTC. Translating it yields CSARGQGLGYTF.

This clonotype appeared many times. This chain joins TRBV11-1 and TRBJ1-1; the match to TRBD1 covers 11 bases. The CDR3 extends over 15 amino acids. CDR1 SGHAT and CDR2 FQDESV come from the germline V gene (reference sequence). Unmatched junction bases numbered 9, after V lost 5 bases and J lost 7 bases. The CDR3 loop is CASSPGQGVMDEAFF. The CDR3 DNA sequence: TGTGCCAGCAGCCCGGGACAGGGGGTAATGGATGAAGCTTTCTTT.

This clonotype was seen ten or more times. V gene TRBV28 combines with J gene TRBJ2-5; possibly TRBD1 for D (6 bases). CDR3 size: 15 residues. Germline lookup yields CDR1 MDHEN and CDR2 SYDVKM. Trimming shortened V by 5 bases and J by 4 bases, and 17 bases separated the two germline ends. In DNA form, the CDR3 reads TGTGCCAGCAGTCCCTACAGGGTATCAGGAGAGACCCAGTACTTC. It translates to CASSPYRVSGETQYF.

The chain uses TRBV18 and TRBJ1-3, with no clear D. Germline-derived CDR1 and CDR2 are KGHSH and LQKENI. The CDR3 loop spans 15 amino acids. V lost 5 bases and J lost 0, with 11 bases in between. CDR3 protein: CASSVTTYSGNTIYF. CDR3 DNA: TGTGCCAGCTCAGTAACTACGTACTCTGGAAACACCATATATTTT.

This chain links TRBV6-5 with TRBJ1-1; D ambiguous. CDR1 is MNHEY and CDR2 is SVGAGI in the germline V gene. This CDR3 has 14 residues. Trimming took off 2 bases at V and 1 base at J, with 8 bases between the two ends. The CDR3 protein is CASSYAVANTEAFF. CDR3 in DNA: TGTGCCAGCAGTTACGCGGTGGCGAACACTGAAGCTTTCTTT.

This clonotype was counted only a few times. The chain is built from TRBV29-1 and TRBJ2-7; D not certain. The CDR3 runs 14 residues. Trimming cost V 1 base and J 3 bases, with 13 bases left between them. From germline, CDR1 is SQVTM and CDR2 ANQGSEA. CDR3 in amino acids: CSVEVGVGLYEQYF. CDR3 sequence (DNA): TGCAGCGTTGAAGTAGGTGTAGGCCTCTACGAGCAGTACTTC.

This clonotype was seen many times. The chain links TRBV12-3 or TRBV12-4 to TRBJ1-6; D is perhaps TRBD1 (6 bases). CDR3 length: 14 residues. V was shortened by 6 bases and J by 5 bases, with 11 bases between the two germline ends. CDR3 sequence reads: CASSPRQDNSPLHF. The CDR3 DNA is TGTGCCAGCAGCCCCCGACAGGATAATTCACCCCTCCACTTT.

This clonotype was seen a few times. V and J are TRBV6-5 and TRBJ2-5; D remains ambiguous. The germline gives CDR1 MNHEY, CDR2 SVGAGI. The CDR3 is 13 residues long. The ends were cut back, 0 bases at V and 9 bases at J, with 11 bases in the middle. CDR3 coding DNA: TGTGCCAGCAGTTACTCGAACCGGGCGGCCCAGTACTTC. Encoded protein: CASSYSNRAAQYF.

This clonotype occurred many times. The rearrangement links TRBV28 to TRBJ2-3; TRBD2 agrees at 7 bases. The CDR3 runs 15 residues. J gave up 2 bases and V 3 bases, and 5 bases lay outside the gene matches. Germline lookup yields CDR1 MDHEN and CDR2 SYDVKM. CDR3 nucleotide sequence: TGTGCCAGCAGTTTGGGGGGAGGGGACACAGATACGCAGTATTTT. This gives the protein CASSLGGGDTDTQYF.

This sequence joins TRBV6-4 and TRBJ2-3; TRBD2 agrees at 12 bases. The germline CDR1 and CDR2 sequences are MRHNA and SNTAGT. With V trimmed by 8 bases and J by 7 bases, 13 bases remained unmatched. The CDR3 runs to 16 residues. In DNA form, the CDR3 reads TGTGCCAGCGAACCCCGGACTAGCGGGACCCCCAATACGCAGTATTTT. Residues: CASEPRTSGTPNTQYF.

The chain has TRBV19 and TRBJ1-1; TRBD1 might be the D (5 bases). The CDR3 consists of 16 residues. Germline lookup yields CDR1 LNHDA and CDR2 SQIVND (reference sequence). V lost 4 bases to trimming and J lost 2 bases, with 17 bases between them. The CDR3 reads CASSSPADSLNTEAFF. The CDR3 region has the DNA TGTGCCAGTAGTAGCCCTGCTGACAGCCTCAACACTGAAGCTTTCTTT.

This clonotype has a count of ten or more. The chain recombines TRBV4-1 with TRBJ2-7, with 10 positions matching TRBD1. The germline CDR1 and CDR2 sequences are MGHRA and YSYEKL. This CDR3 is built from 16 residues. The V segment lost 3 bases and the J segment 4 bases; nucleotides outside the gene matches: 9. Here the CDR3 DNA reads TGCGCCAGCAGCCACGGACCGGGACAGGGGAGGTACGAGCAGTACTTC. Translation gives CASSHGPGQGRYEQYF.

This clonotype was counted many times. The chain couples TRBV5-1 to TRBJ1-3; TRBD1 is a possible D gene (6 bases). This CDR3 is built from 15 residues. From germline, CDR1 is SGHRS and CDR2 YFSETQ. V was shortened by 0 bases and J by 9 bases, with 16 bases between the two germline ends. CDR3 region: CASSLEGRQGGTIYF. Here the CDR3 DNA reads TGCGCCAGCAGCTTGGAAGGACGGCAAGGGGGCACCATATATTTT.

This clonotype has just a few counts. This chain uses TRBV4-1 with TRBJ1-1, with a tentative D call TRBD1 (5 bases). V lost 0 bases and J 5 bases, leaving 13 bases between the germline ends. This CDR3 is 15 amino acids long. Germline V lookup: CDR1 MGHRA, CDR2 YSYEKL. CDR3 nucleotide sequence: TGCGCCAGCAGCCAAGATCCGGCAGGGATAACTGAAGCTTTCTTT. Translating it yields CASSQDPAGITEAFF.